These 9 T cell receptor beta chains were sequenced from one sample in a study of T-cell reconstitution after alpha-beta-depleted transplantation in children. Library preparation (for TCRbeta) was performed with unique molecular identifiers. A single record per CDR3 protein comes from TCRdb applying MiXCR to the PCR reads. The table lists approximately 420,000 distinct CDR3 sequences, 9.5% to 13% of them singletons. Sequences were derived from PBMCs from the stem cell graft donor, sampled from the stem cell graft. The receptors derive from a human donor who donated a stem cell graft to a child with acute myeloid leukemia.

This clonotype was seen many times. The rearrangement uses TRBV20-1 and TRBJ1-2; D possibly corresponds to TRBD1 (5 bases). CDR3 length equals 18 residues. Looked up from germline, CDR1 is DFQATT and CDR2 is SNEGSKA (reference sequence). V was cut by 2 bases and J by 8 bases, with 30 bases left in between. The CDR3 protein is CSARQIGRTGPWSAGYTF. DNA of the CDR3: TGCAGTGCTAGACAGATAGGAAGAACGGGACCCTGGTCGGCAGGCTACACCTTC.

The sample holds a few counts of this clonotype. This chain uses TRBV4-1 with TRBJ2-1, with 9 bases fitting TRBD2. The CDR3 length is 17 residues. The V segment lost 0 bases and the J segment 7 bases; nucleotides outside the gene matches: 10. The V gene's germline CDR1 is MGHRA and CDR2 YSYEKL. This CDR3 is CASSQDGGGALLNEQFF. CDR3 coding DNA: TGCGCCAGCAGCCAAGATGGCGGGGGGGCGTTACTTAATGAGCAGTTCTTC.

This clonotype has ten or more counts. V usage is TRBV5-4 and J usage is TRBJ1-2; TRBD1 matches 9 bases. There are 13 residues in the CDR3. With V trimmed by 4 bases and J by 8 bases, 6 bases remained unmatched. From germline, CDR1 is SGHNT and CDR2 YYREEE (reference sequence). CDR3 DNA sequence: TGTGCCAGCAGCATCGGGACAGGGAGGGGCTACACCTTC. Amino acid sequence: CASSIGTGRGYTF.

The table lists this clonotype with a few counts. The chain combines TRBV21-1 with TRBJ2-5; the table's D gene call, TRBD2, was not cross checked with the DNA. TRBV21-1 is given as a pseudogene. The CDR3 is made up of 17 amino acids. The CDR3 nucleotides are TGTGCCAGCAGCAAGCTGTGTTCAGCGGGGGGCTGGGAGACCCAGTACTTC. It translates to CASSKLCSAGGWETQYF.

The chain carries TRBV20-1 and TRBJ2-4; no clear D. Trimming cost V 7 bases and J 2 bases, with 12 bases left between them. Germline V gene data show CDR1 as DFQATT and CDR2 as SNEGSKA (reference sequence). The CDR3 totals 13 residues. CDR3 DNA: TGCAGTGTCAACTCGGGTCCCAAAAACATTCAGTACTTC. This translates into CSVNSGPKNIQYF.

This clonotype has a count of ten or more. CDR3 amino acids: CATSDPGGWNQETQYF. The CDR3 coding sequence is TGTGCCACCAGTGACCCCGGAGGATGGAACCAAGAGACCCAGTACTTC. J is TRBJ2-5 and V is TRBV24-1, with TRBD2 as a possible D gene (5 bases). The V gene lost 4 bases and the J gene lost 0 bases, with 14 bases spanning the gap. From germline, CDR1 is KGHDR and CDR2 SFDVKD. CDR3 length: 16 amino acids.

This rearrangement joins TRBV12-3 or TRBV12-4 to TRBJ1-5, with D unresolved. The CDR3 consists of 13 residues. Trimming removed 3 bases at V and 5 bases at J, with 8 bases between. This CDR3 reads CASSFRGHQPQHF. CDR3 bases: TGTGCCAGCAGTTTTCGTGGGCATCAGCCCCAGCATTTT.

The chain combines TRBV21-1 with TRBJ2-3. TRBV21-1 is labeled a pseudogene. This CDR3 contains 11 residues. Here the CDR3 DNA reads TGTGCCAGCACAAGATCAGATACGCAGTATTTT. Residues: CASTRSDTQYF.

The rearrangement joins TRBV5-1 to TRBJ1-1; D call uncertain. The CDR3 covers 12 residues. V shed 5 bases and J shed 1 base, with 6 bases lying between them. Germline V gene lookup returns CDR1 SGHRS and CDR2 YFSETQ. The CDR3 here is CASRSGNTEAFF. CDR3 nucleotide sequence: TGCGCCAGCAGGTCGGGGAACACTGAAGCTTTCTTT.